A selection of T cell receptor beta chains follows, all from one sample in a study of siplizumab effects on memory and regulatory T cells. TCRdb keeps only in-frame clones here, not all; method: immunoSEQ multiplex PCR. The table includes about 100,000 clones, around 90% detected once. Material for sequencing was CD4+ T cells sorted from blood. The receptors were gathered from a human donor in good health. CDR3s include the opening cysteine and the closing phenylalanine or tryptophan. Each record gives: J gene, V gene, clone size, D gene, CDR3 protein, CDR3 DNA. The D gene is left open where the match is weak. Not all rows give a size; the values are once, few, many and, for expanded clones, a class.

j_call: TRBJ2-2
v_call: TRBV7-3
clone_size: NA
d_call: TRBD1
cdr3_aa: CASSFLGTGTGELFF
cdr3_nt: TGTGCCAGCAGCTTTTTGGGGACAGGGACCGGGGAGCTGTTTTTT

j_call: TRBJ1-2
v_call: TRBV4-1
clone_size: NA
d_call: NA
cdr3_aa: CASSNGPGGYTF
cdr3_nt: TGCGCCAGCAGCAACGGTCCGGGAGGCTACACCTTC

j_call: TRBJ1-3
v_call: TRBV7-9
clone_size: NA
d_call: NA
cdr3_aa: CASSRRDTFSFSGNTIYF
cdr3_nt: TGTGCCAGCAGCCGCCGGGACACCTTTTCTTTCTCTGGAAACACCATATATTTT

j_call: TRBJ2-7
v_call: TRBV10-3
clone_size: NA
d_call: TRBD1
cdr3_aa: CAISARGNEQYF
cdr3_nt: TGTGCCATCAGTGCCAGGGGGAACGAGCAGTACTTC

j_call: TRBJ2-3
v_call: TRBV11-3
clone_size: NA
d_call: NA
cdr3_aa: CASSLVGADTQYF
cdr3_nt: TGTGCCAGCAGCTTAGTGGGGGCGGATACGCAGTATTTT

j_call: TRBJ1-5
v_call: TRBV12-5
clone_size: NA
d_call: TRBD1
cdr3_aa: CASTPARTGVYQPQHF
cdr3_nt: TGTGCTAGCACACCCGCTCGGACAGGGGTTTACCAGCCCCAGCATTTT

j_call: TRBJ2-7
v_call: TRBV29-1
clone_size: NA
d_call: TRBD2
cdr3_aa: CSVSTSPYEQYF
cdr3_nt: TGCAGCGTTTCGACTAGCCCCTACGAGCAGTACTTC

j_call: TRBJ1-2
v_call: TRBV7-3
clone_size: NA
d_call: NA
cdr3_aa: CASSLTGQGDGYTF
cdr3_nt: TGTGCCAGCAGCTTAACGGGTCAGGGTGATGGCTACACCTTC

j_call: TRBJ2-3
v_call: TRBV9
clone_size: NA
d_call: NA
cdr3_aa: CASSVEFGGASTDTQYF
cdr3_nt: TGTGCCAGCAGCGTAGAGTTTGGGGGGGCATCGACAGATACGCAGTATTTT

j_call: TRBJ1-2
v_call: TRBV11-3
clone_size: NA
d_call: TRBD1
cdr3_aa: CASSFLGASGQGHYGYTF
cdr3_nt: TGTGCCAGCAGCTTTTTAGGGGCAAGCGGACAGGGTCACTATGGCTACACCTTC

j_call: TRBJ2-1
v_call: TRBV7-9
clone_size: NA
d_call: NA
cdr3_aa: CASSLRGGKFNNEQFF
cdr3_nt: TGTGCCAGCAGCCTACGGGGAGGTAAGTTTAACAATGAGCAGTTCTTC

j_call: TRBJ1-5
v_call: TRBV5-5
clone_size: NA
d_call: NA
cdr3_aa: CASSLGSGARQPQHF
cdr3_nt: TGTGCCAGCAGCTTGGGGTCGGGGGCCAGACAGCCCCAGCATTTT

j_call: TRBJ1-5
v_call: TRBV11-2
clone_size: NA
d_call: NA
cdr3_aa: CASSPDLKGLPQHF
cdr3_nt: TGTGCCAGCAGCCCAGACTTGAAGGGCCTACCCCAGCATTTT

j_call: TRBJ1-1
v_call: TRBV7-2
clone_size: NA
d_call: NA
cdr3_aa: CASSLIPNTATEAFF
cdr3_nt: TGTGCCAGCAGCTTAATACCGAACACCGCAACTGAAGCTTTCTTT

j_call: TRBJ2-2
v_call: TRBV5-8
clone_size: NA
d_call: NA
cdr3_aa: CASSWARTLNTGELFF
cdr3_nt: TGTGCCAGCAGCTGGGCACGGACTCTCAACACCGGGGAGCTGTTTTTT

j_call: TRBJ2-5
v_call: TRBV6-5
clone_size: NA
d_call: NA
cdr3_aa: CASSQGGAETQYF
cdr3_nt: TGTGCCAGCAGCCAGGGGGGGGCCGAGACCCAGTACTTC

j_call: TRBJ2-3
v_call: TRBV4-3
clone_size: NA
d_call: TRBD2
cdr3_aa: CASSQDFPSSGGGRQYF
cdr3_nt: TGCGCCAGCAGCCAAGATTTTCCATCTAGCGGGGGTGGTAGGCAGTATTTT

j_call: TRBJ1-1
v_call: TRBV6-5
clone_size: once
d_call: NA
cdr3_aa: CASSLGPSRGDPEAFF
cdr3_nt: TGTGCCAGCAGTTTGGGGCCATCTAGGGGGGACCCTGAAGCTTTCTTT

j_call: TRBJ2-1
v_call: TRBV5-1
clone_size: NA
d_call: TRBD2
cdr3_aa: CASSLELAGQQFF
cdr3_nt: TGCGCCAGCAGCTTGGAACTAGCGGGCCAGCAGTTCTTC

j_call: TRBJ2-1
v_call: TRBV4-2
clone_size: NA
d_call: NA
cdr3_aa: CASVPKWGSYNEQFF
cdr3_nt: TGTGCCAGCGTCCCAAAGTGGGGGTCCTACAATGAGCAGTTCTTC

j_call: TRBJ1-2
v_call: TRBV5-1
clone_size: NA
d_call: NA
cdr3_aa: CASSRGRGQYGYTF
cdr3_nt: TGCGCCAGCAGCCGGGGGCGGGGGCAGTATGGCTACACCTTC

j_call: TRBJ2-3
v_call: TRBV4-1
clone_size: few
d_call: TRBD2
cdr3_aa: CASSQEAGGPDTQYF
cdr3_nt: TGCGCCAGCAGCCAAGAAGCGGGGGGGCCGGATACGCAGTATTTT

j_call: TRBJ2-7
v_call: TRBV6-1
clone_size: NA
d_call: TRBD2
cdr3_aa: CASSETSGGAQDEQYF
cdr3_nt: TGTGCCAGCAGTGAAACCAGCGGGGGCGCCCAGGACGAGCAGTACTTC

j_call: TRBJ1-6
v_call: TRBV21-1
clone_size: NA
d_call: NA
cdr3_aa: CASTGGRYSYNSPLHF
cdr3_nt: TGTGCCAGCACCGGGGGGAGGTACTCCTATAATTCACCCCTCCACTTT

j_call: TRBJ2-3
v_call: TRBV7-2
clone_size: NA
d_call: TRBD2
cdr3_aa: CASSLARGGLDTQYF
cdr3_nt: TGTGCCAGCAGCTTAGCCCGGGGGGGGCTAGATACGCAGTATTTT

j_call: TRBJ1-2
v_call: TRBV5-1
clone_size: NA
d_call: NA
cdr3_aa: CASSLEGYGYTF
cdr3_nt: TGCGCCAGCAGCTTGGAGGGGTATGGCTACACCTTC

j_call: TRBJ1-1
v_call: TRBV27
clone_size: NA
d_call: NA
cdr3_aa: CASSPSSNTEAFF
cdr3_nt: TGTGCCAGCAGTCCCTCTTCGAACACTGAAGCTTTCTTT

j_call: TRBJ1-5
v_call: TRBV6-5
clone_size: NA
d_call: NA
cdr3_aa: CASSYRKNQPQHF
cdr3_nt: TGTGCCAGCAGTTATCGAAAGAATCAGCCCCAGCATTTT

j_call: TRBJ1-5
v_call: TRBV10-3
clone_size: NA
d_call: NA
cdr3_aa: CAISGGQNQPQHF
cdr3_nt: TGTGCCATCAGTGGAGGCCAAAATCAGCCCCAGCATTTT

j_call: TRBJ1-6
v_call: TRBV18
clone_size: NA
d_call: NA
cdr3_aa: CASSPNENSPLHF
cdr3_nt: TGTGCCAGCTCACCAAACGAAAATTCACCCCTCCACTTT

j_call: TRBJ1-4
v_call: TRBV11-2
clone_size: NA
d_call: TRBD1
cdr3_aa: CASSPGGGGELFF
cdr3_nt: TGTGCCAGCAGCCCCGGAGGGGGCGGAGAACTGTTTTTT

j_call: TRBJ2-1
v_call: TRBV18
clone_size: NA
d_call: NA
cdr3_aa: CASSPGIGVRENNEQFF
cdr3_nt: TGTGCCAGCTCACCAGGAATTGGGGTAAGAGAGAACAATGAGCAGTTCTTC

j_call: TRBJ2-1
v_call: TRBV7-2
clone_size: NA
d_call: TRBD1
cdr3_aa: CASSFSGGSSYNEQFF
cdr3_nt: TGTGCCAGCAGCTTTTCAGGGGGCAGCTCCTACAATGAGCAGTTCTTC

j_call: TRBJ1-2
v_call: TRBV6-5
clone_size: NA
d_call: TRBD1
cdr3_aa: CASTRDRELLYGYTF
cdr3_nt: TGTGCCAGCACCCGCGACAGGGAACTTCTCTATGGCTACACCTTC

j_call: TRBJ1-2
v_call: TRBV6-6
clone_size: NA
d_call: NA
cdr3_aa: CASSYIGRGLYGYTF
cdr3_nt: TGTGCCAGCAGTTACATTGGCCGGGGTCTCTATGGCTACACCTTC

j_call: TRBJ2-7
v_call: TRBV21-1
clone_size: NA
d_call: NA
cdr3_aa: CASSREERIDYEQYF
cdr3_nt: TGTGCCAGCAGCAGGGAGGAGCGTATCGACTACGAGCAGTACTTC

j_call: TRBJ1-2
v_call: TRBV2
clone_size: NA
d_call: NA
cdr3_aa: CASSVSTGPLFGYTF
cdr3_nt: TGTGCCAGCAGTGTTAGCACAGGGCCTTTATTTGGCTACACCTTC

j_call: TRBJ2-3
v_call: TRBV11-3
clone_size: NA
d_call: NA
cdr3_aa: CASSLGGTTSTQYF
cdr3_nt: TGTGCCAGCAGCTTAGGAGGGACCACGTCGACGCAGTATTTT

j_call: TRBJ2-7
v_call: TRBV30
clone_size: NA
d_call: NA
cdr3_aa: CAYCLRTPSEQYF
cdr3_nt: TGTGCCTATTGTTTACGGACACCCTCCGAGCAGTACTTC

j_call: TRBJ1-6
v_call: TRBV6-1
clone_size: NA
d_call: NA
cdr3_aa: CASSAGPYNSPLHF
cdr3_nt: TGTGCCAGCAGTGCGGGGCCCTATAATTCACCCCTCCACTTT

j_call: TRBJ2-1
v_call: TRBV7-2
clone_size: NA
d_call: TRBD2
cdr3_aa: CASSAGLTSEQFF
cdr3_nt: TGTGCCAGCAGCGCGGGACTAACGAGTGAGCAGTTCTTC

j_call: TRBJ1-1
v_call: TRBV6-5
clone_size: once
d_call: NA
cdr3_aa: CASMGFMNTEAFF
cdr3_nt: TGTGCCAGCATGGGTTTTATGAACACTGAAGCTTTCTTT

j_call: TRBJ2-3
v_call: TRBV21-1
clone_size: NA
d_call: NA
cdr3_aa: CASSASGVDTQYF
cdr3_nt: TGTGCCAGCAGCGCGTCAGGGGTAGATACGCAGTATTTT

j_call: TRBJ1-1
v_call: TRBV11-2
clone_size: NA
d_call: TRBD1
cdr3_aa: CASSWDRGNTEAFF
cdr3_nt: TGTGCCAGCAGCTGGGACAGGGGGAACACTGAAGCTTTCTTT

j_call: TRBJ2-5
v_call: TRBV20-1
clone_size: NA
d_call: NA
cdr3_aa: CSATSSWDQYF
cdr3_nt: TGCAGTGCTACCTCCAGTTGGGACCAGTACTTC

j_call: TRBJ2-7
v_call: TRBV5-4
clone_size: NA
d_call: NA
cdr3_aa: CASSLKATPTTYEQYF
cdr3_nt: TGTGCCAGCAGCTTGAAGGCAACTCCGACCACCTACGAGCAGTACTTC

j_call: TRBJ2-3
v_call: TRBV9
clone_size: NA
d_call: TRBD2
cdr3_aa: CASSHGGAIDTQYF
cdr3_nt: TGTGCCAGCAGCCACGGGGGGGCCATAGATACGCAGTATTTT